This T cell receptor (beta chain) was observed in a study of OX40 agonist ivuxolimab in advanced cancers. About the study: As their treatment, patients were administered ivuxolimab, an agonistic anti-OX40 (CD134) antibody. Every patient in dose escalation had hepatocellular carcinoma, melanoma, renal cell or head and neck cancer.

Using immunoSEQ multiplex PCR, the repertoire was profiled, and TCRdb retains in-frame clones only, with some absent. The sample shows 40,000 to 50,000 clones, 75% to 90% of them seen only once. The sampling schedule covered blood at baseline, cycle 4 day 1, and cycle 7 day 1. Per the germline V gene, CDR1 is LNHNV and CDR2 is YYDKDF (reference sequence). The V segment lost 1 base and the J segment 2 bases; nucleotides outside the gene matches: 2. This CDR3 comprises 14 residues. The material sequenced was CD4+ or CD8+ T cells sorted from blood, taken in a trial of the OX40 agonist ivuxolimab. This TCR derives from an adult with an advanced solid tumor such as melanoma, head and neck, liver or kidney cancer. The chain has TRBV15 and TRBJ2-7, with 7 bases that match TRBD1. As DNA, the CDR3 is TGTGCCACCAGCAGAGGGGACAGTGCCTACGAGCAGTACTTC. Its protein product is CATSRGDSAYEQYF.